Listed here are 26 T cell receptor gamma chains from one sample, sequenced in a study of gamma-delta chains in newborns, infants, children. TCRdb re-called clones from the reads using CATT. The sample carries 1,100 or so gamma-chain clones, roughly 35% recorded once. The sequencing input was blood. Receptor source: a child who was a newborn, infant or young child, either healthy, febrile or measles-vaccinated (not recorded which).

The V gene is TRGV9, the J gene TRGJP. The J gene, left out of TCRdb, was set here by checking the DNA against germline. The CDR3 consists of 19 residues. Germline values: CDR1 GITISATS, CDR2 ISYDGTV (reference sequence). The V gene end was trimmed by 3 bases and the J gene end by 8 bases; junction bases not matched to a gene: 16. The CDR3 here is CALWEPLKFSKLGKKIKVF. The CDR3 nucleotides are TGTGCCTTGTGGGAGCCGTTGAAGTTTTCGAAGTTGGGCAAAAAAATCAAGGTATTT.

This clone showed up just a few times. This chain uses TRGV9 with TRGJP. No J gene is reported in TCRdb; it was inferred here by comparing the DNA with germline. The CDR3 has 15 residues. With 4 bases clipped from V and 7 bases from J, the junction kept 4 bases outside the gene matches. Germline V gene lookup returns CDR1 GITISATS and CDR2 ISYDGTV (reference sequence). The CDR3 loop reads CALWETELGKKIKVF. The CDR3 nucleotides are TGTGCCTTGTGGGAAACTGAGTTGGGCAAAAAAATCAAGGTATTT.

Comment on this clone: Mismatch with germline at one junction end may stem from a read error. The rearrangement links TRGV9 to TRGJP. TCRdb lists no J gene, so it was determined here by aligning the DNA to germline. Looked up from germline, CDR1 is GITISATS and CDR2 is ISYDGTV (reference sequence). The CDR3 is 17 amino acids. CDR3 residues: CASWEGSQELGKKIKVF. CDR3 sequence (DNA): TGTGCCTCGTGGGAGGGTTCTCAAGAGTTGGGCAAAAAAATCAAGGTATTT.

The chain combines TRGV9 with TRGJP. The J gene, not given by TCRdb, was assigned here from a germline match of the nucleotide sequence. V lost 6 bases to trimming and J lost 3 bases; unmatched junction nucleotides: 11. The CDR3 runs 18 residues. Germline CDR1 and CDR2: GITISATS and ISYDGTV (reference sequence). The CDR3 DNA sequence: TGTGCCTTGTGGCGCACCCTAAAGCAAGAGTTGGGCAAAAAAATCAAGGTATTT. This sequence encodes CALWRTLKQELGKKIKVF.

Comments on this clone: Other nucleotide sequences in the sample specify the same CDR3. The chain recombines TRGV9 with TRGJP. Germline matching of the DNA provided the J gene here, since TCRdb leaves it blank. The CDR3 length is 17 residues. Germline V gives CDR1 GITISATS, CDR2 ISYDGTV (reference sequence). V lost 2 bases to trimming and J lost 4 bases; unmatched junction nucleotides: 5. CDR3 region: CALWEAIQELGKKIKVF. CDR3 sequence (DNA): TGTGCCTTGTGGGAGGCCATCCAAGAGTTGGGCAAAAAAATCAAGGTATTT.

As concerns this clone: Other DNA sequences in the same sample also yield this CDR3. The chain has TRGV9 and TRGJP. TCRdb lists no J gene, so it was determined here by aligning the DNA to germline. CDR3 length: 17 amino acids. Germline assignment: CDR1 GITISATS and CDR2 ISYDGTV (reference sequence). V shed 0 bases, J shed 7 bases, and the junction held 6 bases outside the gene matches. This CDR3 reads CALWEVHLELGKKIKVF. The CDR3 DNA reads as TGTGCCTTGTGGGAGGTGCACTTGGAGTTGGGCAAAAAAATCAAGGTATTT.

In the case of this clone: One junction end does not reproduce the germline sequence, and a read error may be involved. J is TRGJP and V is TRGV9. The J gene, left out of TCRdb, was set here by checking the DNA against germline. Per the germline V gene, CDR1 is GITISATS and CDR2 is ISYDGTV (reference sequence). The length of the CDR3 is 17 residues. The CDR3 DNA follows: TGTGCCTTGTGGGGGGTACCCCAAGAGTCGGGCAAAAAAATCAAGGTATTT. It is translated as CALWGVPQESGKKIKVF.

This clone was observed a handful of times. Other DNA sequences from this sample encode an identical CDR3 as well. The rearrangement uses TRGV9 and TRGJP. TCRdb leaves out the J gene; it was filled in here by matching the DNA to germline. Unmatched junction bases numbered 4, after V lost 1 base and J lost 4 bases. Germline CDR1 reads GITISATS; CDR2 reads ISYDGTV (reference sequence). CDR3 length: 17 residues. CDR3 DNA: TGTGCCTTGTGGGAGGTCGTACAAGAGTTGGGCAAAAAAATCAAGGTATTT. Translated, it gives CALWEVVQELGKKIKVF.

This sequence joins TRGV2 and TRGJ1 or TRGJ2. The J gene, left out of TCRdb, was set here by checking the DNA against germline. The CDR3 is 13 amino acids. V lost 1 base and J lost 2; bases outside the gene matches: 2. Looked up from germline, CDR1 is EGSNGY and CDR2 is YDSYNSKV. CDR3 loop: CATWDGYYYKKLF. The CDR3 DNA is TGTGCCACCTGGGACGGTTATTATTATAAGAAACTCTTT.

Here the CDR3 DNA reads TGTGCCTTGTGGGAGGTGGGCAAAGAGTTGGGCAAAAAAATCAAGGTATTT. It translates to CALWEVGKELGKKIKVF. V is TRGV9 and J is TRGJP. Because TCRdb records no J gene, it was assigned here through a match of the DNA to germline. CDR3 size: 17 residues. V lost 0 bases and J lost 5; bases outside the gene matches: 4. Germline V lookup: CDR1 GITISATS, CDR2 ISYDGTV (reference sequence).

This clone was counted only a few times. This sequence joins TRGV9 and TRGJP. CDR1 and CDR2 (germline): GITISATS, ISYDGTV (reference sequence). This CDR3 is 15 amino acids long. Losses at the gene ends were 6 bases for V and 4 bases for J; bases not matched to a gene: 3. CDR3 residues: CALWSQELGKKIKVF. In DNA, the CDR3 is TGTGCCTTGTGGAGTCAAGAGTTGGGCAAAAAAATCAAGGTATTT.

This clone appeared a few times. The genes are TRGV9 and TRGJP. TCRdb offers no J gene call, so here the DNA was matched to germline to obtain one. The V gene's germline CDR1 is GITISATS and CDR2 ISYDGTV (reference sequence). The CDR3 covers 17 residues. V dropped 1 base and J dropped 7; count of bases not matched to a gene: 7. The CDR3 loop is CALWEVLIELGKKIKVF. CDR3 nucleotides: TGTGCCTTGTGGGAGGTATTAATCGAGTTGGGCAAAAAAATCAAGGTATTT.

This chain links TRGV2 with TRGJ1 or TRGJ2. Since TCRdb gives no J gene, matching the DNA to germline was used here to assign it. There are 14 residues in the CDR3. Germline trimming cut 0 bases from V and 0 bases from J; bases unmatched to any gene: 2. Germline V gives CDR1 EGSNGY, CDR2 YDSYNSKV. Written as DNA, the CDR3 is TGTGCCACCTGGGACGGGCCGAATTATTATAAGAAACTCTTT. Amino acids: CATWDGPNYYKKLF.

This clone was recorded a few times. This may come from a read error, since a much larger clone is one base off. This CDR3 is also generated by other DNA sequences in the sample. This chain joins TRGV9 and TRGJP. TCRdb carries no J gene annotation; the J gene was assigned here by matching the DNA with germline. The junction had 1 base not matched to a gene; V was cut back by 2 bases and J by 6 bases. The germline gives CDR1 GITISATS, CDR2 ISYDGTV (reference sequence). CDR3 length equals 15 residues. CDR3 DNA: TGTGCCTTGTGGGAGGGAGAGTTGGGCAAAAAAATCAAGGTATTT. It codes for CALWEGELGKKIKVF.

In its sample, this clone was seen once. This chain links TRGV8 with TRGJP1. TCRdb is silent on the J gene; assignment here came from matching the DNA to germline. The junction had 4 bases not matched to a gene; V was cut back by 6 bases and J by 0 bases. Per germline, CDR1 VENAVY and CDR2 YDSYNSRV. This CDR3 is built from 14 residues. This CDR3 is CATWCYTTGWFKIF. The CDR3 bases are TGTGCCACCTGGTGTTATACCACTGGTTGGTTCAAGATATTT.

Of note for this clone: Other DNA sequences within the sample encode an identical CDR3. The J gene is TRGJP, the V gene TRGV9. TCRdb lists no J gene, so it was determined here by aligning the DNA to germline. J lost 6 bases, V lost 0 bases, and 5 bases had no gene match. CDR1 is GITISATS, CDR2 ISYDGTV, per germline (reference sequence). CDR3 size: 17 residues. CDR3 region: CALWEVQGELGKKIKVF. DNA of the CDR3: TGTGCCTTGTGGGAGGTGCAGGGAGAGTTGGGCAAAAAAATCAAGGTATTT.

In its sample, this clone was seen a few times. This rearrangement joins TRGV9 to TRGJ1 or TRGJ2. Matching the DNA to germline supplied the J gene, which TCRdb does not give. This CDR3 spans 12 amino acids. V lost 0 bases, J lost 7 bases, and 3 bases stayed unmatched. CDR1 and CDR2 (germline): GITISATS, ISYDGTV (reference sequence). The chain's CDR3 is CALWEVCYKKLF. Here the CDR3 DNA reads TGTGCCTTGTGGGAGGTGTGCTATAAGAAACTCTTT.

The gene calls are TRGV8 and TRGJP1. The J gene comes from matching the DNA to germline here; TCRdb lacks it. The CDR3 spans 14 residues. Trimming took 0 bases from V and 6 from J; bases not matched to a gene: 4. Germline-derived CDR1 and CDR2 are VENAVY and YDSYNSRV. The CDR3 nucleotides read TGTGCCACCTGGGATAGGCGGGCTGGTTGGTTCAAGATATTT. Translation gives CATWDRRAGWFKIF.

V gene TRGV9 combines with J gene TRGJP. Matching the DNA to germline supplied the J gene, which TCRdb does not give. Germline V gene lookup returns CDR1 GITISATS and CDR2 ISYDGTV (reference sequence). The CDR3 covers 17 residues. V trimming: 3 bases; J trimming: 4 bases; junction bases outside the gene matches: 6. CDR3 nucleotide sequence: TGTGCCTTGTGGGAGCCCCCCCAAGAGTTGGGCAAAAAAATCAAGGTATTT. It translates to CALWEPPQELGKKIKVF.

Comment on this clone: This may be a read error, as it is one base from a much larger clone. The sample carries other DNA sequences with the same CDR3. CDR3 nucleotides: TGTGCCCTGTGGGAGGTGCGGTTGGGCAAAAAAATCAAGGTATTT. Its protein is CALWEVRLGKKIKVF. The V and J genes are TRGV9 and TRGJP. The J gene was not available in TCRdb and was assigned here by matching the DNA to germline segments. CDR1 and CDR2 from the germline V gene are GITISATS and ISYDGTV (reference sequence). The CDR3 is 15 residues long.

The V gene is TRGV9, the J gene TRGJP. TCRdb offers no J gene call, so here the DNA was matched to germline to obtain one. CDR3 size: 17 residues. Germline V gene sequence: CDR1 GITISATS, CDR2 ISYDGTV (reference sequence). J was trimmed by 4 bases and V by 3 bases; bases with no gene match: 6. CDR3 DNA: TGTGCCTTGTGGGAGTCCCTACAAGAGTTGGGCAAAAAAATCAAGGTATTT. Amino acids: CALWESLQELGKKIKVF.

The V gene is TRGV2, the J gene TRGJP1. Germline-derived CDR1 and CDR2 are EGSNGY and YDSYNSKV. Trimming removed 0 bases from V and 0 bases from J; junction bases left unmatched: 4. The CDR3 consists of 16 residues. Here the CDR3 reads CATWDGRDTTGWFKIF. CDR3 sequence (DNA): TGTGCCACCTGGGACGGGCGCGATACCACTGGTTGGTTCAAGATATTT.

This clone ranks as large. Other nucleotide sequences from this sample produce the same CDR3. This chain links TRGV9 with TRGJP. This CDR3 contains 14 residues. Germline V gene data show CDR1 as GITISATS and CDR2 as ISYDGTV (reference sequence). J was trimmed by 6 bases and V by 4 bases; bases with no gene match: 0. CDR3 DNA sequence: TGTGCCTTGTGGGAAGAGTTGGGCAAAAAAATCAAGGTATTT. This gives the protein CALWEELGKKIKVF.

The CDR3 here is CALWEVLGFYYKKLF. CDR3 DNA sequence: TGTGCCTTGTGGGAGGTGCTCGGATTTTATTATAAGAAACTCTTT. The chain links TRGV9 to TRGJ1 or TRGJ2. The J gene, absent from TCRdb, was called here by matching the DNA to germline. This CDR3 comprises 15 residues. CDR1 and CDR2 (germline): GITISATS, ISYDGTV (reference sequence). Trimming took 0 bases from V and 3 from J; bases not matched to a gene: 8.

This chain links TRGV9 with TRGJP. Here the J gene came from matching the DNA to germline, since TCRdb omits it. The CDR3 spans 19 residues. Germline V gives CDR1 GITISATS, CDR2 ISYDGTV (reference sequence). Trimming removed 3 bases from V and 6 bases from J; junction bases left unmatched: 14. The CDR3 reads CALWEPILEGELGKKIKVF. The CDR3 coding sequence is TGTGCCTTGTGGGAGCCCATTCTTGAGGGAGAGTTGGGCAAAAAAATCAAGGTATTT.

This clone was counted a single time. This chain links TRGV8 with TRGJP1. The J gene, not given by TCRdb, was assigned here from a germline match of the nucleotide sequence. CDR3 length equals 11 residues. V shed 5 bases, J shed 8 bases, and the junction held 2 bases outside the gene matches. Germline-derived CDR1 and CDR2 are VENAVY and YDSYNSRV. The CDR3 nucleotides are TGTGCCACCTGGGTAGGTTGGTTCAAGATATTT. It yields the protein CATWVGWFKIF.